This T cell receptor (beta chain) was sequenced for a study of siplizumab effects on memory and regulatory T cells. Germline values: CDR1 MDHEN, CDR2 SYDVKM. The CDR3 consists of 13 residues. Trimming shortened V by 1 base and J by 3 bases, and 7 bases separated the two germline ends. Generated by immunoSEQ multiplex PCR, the TCRdb table keeps only in-frame clones and is missing some. The table includes tens of thousands of clones, about 96% detected once. Sequencing input: naive CD8+ T cells sorted from blood. The receptor was isolated from a human donor in good health. V gene TRBV28 combines with J gene TRBJ2-7; D may be TRBD1 (5 bases). CDR3: CASSLFRDYEQYF. CDR3 DNA: TGTGCCAGCAGTTTATTCAGGGACTACGAGCAGTACTTC.